This entry lists 17 T cell receptor beta chains sequenced from one sample in a study of shared clonotypes between healthy human individuals. TCRdb's table, derived via immunoSEQ multiplex PCR, lists solely in-frame clones and lacks some. The table has 2 million to 2.5 million clones, roughly 90% seen once; the top ten hold approximately 0.41%. Material for sequencing was naive CD4+ T cells from PBMCs. The subset was: CD45RA+ positively selected. The receptors were sampled from a man younger than 35 in good health. Some clones in this sample may be carry-over from other donors' samples.

The chain couples TRBV19 to TRBJ2-7; D possibly corresponds to TRBD1 (6 bases). The germline V and J ends were trimmed by 6 bases and 1 base, with 10 bases remaining between them. The CDR3 consists of 13 residues. Germline V gene sequence: CDR1 LNHDA, CDR2 SQIVND (reference sequence). In DNA form, the CDR3 reads TGTGCCAGTAGCCGACAGGTTTCCTACGAGCAGTACTTC. Its translation: CASSRQVSYEQYF.

The chain employs TRBV7-3 and TRBJ1-4; TRBD1 matches 7 bases. CDR3 length equals 15 residues. The trim removed 5 bases at V and 4 bases at J, leaving 7 bases unmatched. Germline V gene sequence: CDR1 SGHTA, CDR2 FQGTGA. The CDR3 DNA reads TGTGCCAGCAGCGAGGGGGCAGGAAATAATGAAAAACTGTTTTTT. As protein: CASSEGAGNNEKLFF.

V is TRBV2 and J is TRBJ1-1, with 9 bases aligning to TRBD1. Germline-derived CDR1 and CDR2 are SNHLY and FYNNEI. Germline trimming cut 6 bases from V and 3 bases from J; bases unmatched to any gene: 5. CDR3 size: 14 residues. CDR3 residues: CASRGDRADTEAFF. As DNA, the CDR3 is TGTGCCAGCAGGGGGGACAGGGCCGACACTGAAGCTTTCTTT. The complete variable domain, with remaining parts taken from reference TRBV2 and TRBJ1-1, reads EPEVTQTPSHQVTQMGQEVILRCVPISNHLYFYWYRQILGQKVEFLVSFYNNEISEKSEIFDDQFSVERPDGSNFTLKIRSTKLEDSAMYFCASRGDRADTEAFFGQGTRLTVV.

The chain links TRBV7-3 to TRBJ1-6; 8 nucleotides match TRBD1. Germline loops: CDR1 SGHTA, CDR2 FQGTGA. This CDR3 contains 16 residues. V lost 5 bases and J lost 7; bases outside the gene matches: 10. CDR3 sequence: CASSQTGGRPNSPLHF. CDR3 bases: TGTGCCAGCAGCCAAACAGGGGGGCGACCCAATTCACCCCTCCACTTT. Together with reference TRBV7-3 and TRBJ1-6, the CDR3 gives the full variable domain: GAGVSQTPSNKVTEKGKYVELRCDPISGHTALYWYRQSLGQGPEFLIYFQGTGAADDSGLPNDRFFAVRPEGSVSTLKIQRTERGDSAVYLCASSQTGGRPNSPLHFGNGTRLTVT.

A word on this clone: This sample also contains other DNA sequences that code for the same CDR3. The chain uses TRBV18 and TRBJ1-1; possibly TRBD1 for D (5 bases). Germline CDR1 is KGHSH and CDR2 is LQKENI. Trimming removed 5 bases at V and 3 bases at J, with 10 bases between. This CDR3 comprises 13 residues. CDR3 in amino acids: CASSSTGDTEAFF. CDR3 sequence (DNA): TGTGCCAGCTCATCTACGGGGGACACTGAAGCTTTCTTT. Filled out from reference TRBV18 and TRBJ1-1, the complete variable domain reads NAGVMQNPRHLVRRRGQEARLRCSPMKGHSHVYWYRQLPEEGLKFMVYLQKENIIDESGMPKERFSAEFPKEGPSILRIQQVVRGDSAAYFCASSSTGDTEAFFGQGTRLTVV.

V and J are TRBV5-4 and TRBJ2-7; D is ambiguous. This CDR3 has 14 residues. Germline-derived CDR1 and CDR2 are SGHNT and YYREEE (reference sequence). The ends were cut back, 4 bases at V and 1 base at J, with 12 bases in the middle. The CDR3 coding sequence is TGTGCCAGCAGCACGACGACGGGTTCCTACGAGCAGTACTTC. It is translated as CASSTTTGSYEQYF.

As for this clone: The sample has other DNA sequences that encode this CDR3 too. V and J are TRBV5-4 and TRBJ2-5; the match to TRBD1 covers 8 bases. From germline, CDR1 is SGHNT and CDR2 YYREEE (reference sequence). This CDR3 spans 14 amino acids. J was trimmed by 5 bases and V by 0 bases; bases with no gene match: 3. CDR3 loop: CASSLAGGRETQYF. DNA for the CDR3: TGTGCCAGCAGCTTGGCAGGGGGCAGGGAGACCCAGTACTTC.

The rearrangement links TRBV30 to TRBJ2-5; no firm D call. The V and J ends lost 0 bases and 2 bases respectively, with 13 bases between them. This CDR3 region has 15 residues. In germline, CDR1 is GTSNPN, CDR2 SVGIG (reference sequence). CDR3: CAWSVGSFPQETQYF. The CDR3 bases are TGTGCCTGGAGTGTAGGTTCTTTTCCACAAGAGACCCAGTACTTC. Filled out from reference TRBV30 and TRBJ2-5, the complete variable domain reads SQTIHQWPATLVQPVGSPLSLECTVEGTSNPNLYWYRQAAGRGLQLLFYSVGIGQISSEVPQNLSASRPQDRQFILSSKKLLLSDSGFYLCAWSVGSFPQETQYFGPGTRLLVL.

V and J are TRBV9 and TRBJ1-2; the D is unclear. Germline CDR1 and CDR2: SGDLS and YYNGEE. V was trimmed by 2 bases and J by 11 bases, leaving 16 bases between them. CDR3 length equals 13 residues. The CDR3 DNA reads as TGTGCCAGCAGCGTTGGCTACAACCTAGGGTACACCTTC. Protein: CASSVGYNLGYTF.

This clone came up a few times. The chain combines TRBV7-9 with TRBJ2-1, with TRBD2 matching over 16 bases. The CDR3 extends over 16 amino acids. CDR1 and CDR2 from the germline V gene are SEHNR and FQNEAQ (reference sequence). V shed 2 bases, J shed 8 bases, and the junction held 3 bases outside the gene matches. The CDR3: CASSLQGLAGGDEQFF. For the CDR3, the DNA is TGTGCCAGCAGCTTACAGGGACTAGCGGGAGGGGATGAGCAGTTCTTC.

The CDR3 here is CASSPRQGAKNIQYF. CDR3 bases: TGTGCCAGCAGTCCGAGACAGGGAGCCAAAAACATTCAGTACTTC. The chain recombines TRBV28 with TRBJ2-4; 7 nucleotides align to TRBD1. Per the germline V gene, CDR1 is MDHEN and CDR2 is SYDVKM. With V trimmed by 5 bases and J by 0 bases, 4 bases remained unmatched. There are 15 residues in the CDR3.

The chain links TRBV28 to TRBJ2-7; the D gene is possibly TRBD1 (5 bases). V lost 7 bases and J lost 5, with 9 bases in between. The germline V gene has CDR1 MDHEN and CDR2 SYDVKM. This CDR3 spans 11 amino acids. The CDR3 bases are TGTGCCAGCACAGGGTCCAACGAGCAGTACTTC. Translation: CASTGSNEQYF. Filled out from reference TRBV28 and TRBJ2-7, the complete variable domain reads DVKVTQSSRYLVKRTGEKVFLECVQDMDHENMFWYRQDPGLGLRLIYFSYDVKMKEKGDIPEGYSVSREKKERFSLILESASTNQTSMYLCASTGSNEQYFGPGTRLTVT.

The genes are TRBV28 and TRBJ2-3, with TRBD1 identical over 7 bases. V was pared by 3 bases and J by 6 bases, with 15 bases of the junction left unmatched. The CDR3 totals 17 residues. CDR1 MDHEN and CDR2 SYDVKM come from the germline V gene. The CDR3: CASSFGLGAGGVDTQYF. In DNA, the CDR3 is TGTGCCAGCAGTTTTGGGTTGGGGGCAGGGGGAGTTGATACGCAGTATTTT.

V is TRBV10-1 and J is TRBJ2-1; 9 bases match TRBD1. This CDR3 is built from 14 residues. V trimming: 4 bases; J trimming: 9 bases; junction bases outside the gene matches: 7. Germline CDR1 WNHNN, CDR2 SYGVQD (reference sequence). CDR3 sequence: CASSGGQGRAEQFF. CDR3 DNA: TGCGCCAGCAGTGGGGGACAGGGTCGCGCTGAGCAGTTCTTC.

This chain's CDR3 is CSVTSLLAGGQGGTQYF. CDR3 in DNA: TGCAGCGTAACGTCGCTTCTAGCGGGAGGGCAGGGCGGGACCCAGTACTTC. V is TRBV29-1 and J is TRBJ2-5, with 12 bases matching TRBD2. This CDR3 has 17 residues. Per the germline V gene, CDR1 is SQVTM and CDR2 is ANQGSEA. The trim removed 6 bases at V and 7 bases at J, leaving 18 bases unmatched.

CDR3 in amino acids: CASSLDIGGTGEAFF. The CDR3 bases are TGTGCCAGCAGCTTAGATATCGGGGGAACGGGTGAAGCTTTCTTT. This chain links TRBV11-2 with TRBJ1-1, with D possibly matching TRBD1 (5 bases). The germline V and J ends were trimmed by 0 bases and 7 bases, with 15 bases remaining between them. Germline CDR1 and CDR2: SGHAT and FQNNGV. This CDR3 region has 15 residues.

The chain joins TRBV14 to TRBJ2-5; D gene uncertain. The CDR3 extends over 12 amino acids. V was trimmed by 4 bases and J by 0 bases, leaving 3 bases between them. CDR1 and CDR2 (germline): SGHDN, FVKESK. The CDR3 nucleotides are TGTGCCAGCAGCCGCAACCAAGAGACCCAGTACTTC. Protein product: CASSRNQETQYF. The variable domain in full, completed from reference TRBV14 and TRBJ2-5, reads EAGVTQFPSHSVIEKGQTVTLRCDPISGHDNLYWYRRVMGKEIKFLLHFVKESKQDESGMPNNRFLAERTGGTYSTLKVQPAELEDSGVYFCASSRNQETQYFGPGTRLLVL.